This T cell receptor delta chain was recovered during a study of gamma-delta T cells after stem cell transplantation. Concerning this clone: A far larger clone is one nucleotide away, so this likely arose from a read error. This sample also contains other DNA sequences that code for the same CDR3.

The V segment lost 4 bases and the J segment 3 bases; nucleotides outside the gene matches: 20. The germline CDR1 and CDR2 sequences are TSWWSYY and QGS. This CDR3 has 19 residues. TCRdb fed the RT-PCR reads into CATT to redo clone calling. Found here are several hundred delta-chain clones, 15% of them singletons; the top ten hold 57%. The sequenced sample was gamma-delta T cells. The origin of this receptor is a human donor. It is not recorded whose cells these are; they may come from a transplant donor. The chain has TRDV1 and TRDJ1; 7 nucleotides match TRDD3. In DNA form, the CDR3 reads TGTGCTCTTGGGGTCAGCCTCCCTACTTGGGGGACATTTCCCGATAAACTCATCTTT. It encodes CALGVSLPTWGTFPDKLIF.